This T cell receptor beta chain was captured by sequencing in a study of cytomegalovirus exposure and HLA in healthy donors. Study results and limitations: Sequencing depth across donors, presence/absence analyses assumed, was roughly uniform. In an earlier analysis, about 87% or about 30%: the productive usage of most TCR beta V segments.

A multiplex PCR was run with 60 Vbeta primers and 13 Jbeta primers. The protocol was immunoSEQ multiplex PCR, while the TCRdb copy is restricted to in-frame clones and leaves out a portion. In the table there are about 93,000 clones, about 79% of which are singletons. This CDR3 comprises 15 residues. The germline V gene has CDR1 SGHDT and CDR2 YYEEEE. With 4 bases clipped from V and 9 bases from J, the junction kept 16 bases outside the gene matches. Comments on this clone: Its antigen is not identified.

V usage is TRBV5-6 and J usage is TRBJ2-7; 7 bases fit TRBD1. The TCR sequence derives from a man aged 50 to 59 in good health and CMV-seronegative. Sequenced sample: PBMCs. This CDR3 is CASSPTAGTDRGQYF. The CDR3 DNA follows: TGTGCCAGCAGCCCCACGGCCGGGACAGACCGGGGGCAGTACTTC.